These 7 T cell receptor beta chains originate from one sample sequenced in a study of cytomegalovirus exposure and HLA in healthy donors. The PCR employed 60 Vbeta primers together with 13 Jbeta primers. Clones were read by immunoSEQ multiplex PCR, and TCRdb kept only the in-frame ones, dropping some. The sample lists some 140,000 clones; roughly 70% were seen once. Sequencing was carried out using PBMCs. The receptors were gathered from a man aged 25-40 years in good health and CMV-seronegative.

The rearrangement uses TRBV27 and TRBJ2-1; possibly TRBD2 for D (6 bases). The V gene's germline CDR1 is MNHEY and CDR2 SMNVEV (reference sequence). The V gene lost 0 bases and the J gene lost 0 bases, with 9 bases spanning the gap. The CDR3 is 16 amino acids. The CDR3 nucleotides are TGTGCCAGCAGTTTATCCCCCGGGAGCTCCTACAATGAGCAGTTCTTC. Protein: CASSLSPGSSYNEQFF.

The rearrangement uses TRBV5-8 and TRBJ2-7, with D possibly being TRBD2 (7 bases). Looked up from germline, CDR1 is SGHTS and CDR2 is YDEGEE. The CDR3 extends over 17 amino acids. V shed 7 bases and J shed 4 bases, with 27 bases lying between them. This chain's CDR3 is CASRERGGDRGRYEQYF. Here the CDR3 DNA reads TGTGCCAGCCGTGAGAGGGGGGGAGATCGAGGTCGATACGAGCAGTACTTC.

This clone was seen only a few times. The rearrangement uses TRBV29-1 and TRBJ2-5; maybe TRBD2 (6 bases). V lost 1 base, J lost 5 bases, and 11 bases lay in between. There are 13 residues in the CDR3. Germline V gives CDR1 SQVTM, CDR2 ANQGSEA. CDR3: CSVEVTGVETQYF. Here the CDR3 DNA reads TGCAGCGTTGAAGTGACGGGGGTGGAGACCCAGTACTTC.

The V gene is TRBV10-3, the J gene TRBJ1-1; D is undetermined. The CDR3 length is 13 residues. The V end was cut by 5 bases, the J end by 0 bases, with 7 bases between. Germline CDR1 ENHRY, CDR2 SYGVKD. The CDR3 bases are TGTGCCATCAGTCAGATACTGAACACTGAAGCTTTCTTT. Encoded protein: CAISQILNTEAFF.

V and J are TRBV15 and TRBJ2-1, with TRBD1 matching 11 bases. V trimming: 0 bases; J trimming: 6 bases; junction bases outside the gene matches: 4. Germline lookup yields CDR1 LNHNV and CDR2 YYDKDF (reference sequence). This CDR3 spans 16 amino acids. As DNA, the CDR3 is TGTGCCACCAGCAGAGATTGGGGGACAGGGGGCAATGAGCAGTTCTTC. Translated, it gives CATSRDWGTGGNEQFF.

This CDR3 is CASTPGTGTGKLFF. The CDR3, as DNA: TGTGCCAGCACCCCCGGGACAGGGACTGGAAAACTGTTTTTT. The gene calls are TRBV2 and TRBJ1-4; 9 positions agree with TRBD1. CDR3 length: 14 residues. With V trimmed by 7 bases and J by 10 bases, 10 bases remained unmatched. Germline values: CDR1 SNHLY, CDR2 FYNNEI.

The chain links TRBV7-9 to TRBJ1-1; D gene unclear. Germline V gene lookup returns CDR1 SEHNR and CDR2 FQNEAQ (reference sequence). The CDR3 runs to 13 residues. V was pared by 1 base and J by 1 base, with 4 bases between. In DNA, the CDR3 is TGTGCCAGCAGCTTAGAACAGAACACTGAAGCTTTCTTT. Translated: CASSLEQNTEAFF.